The present T cell receptor (beta chain) was sequenced within a study of human T cells and chemical hapten exposure. On the study more broadly: The patient population, which was mostly female, had alopecia areata, totalis or universalis. Mainly, slight library volume differences in the pool made TCR yields vary.

Germline lookup yields CDR1 ENHRY and CDR2 SYGVKD. The CDR3 totals 11 residues. V dropped 6 bases and J dropped 7 bases, with 9 bases sitting between them. TCRdb analysed the RACE reads with MiXCR anew, one entry per CDR3 protein. The sample records about 97,000 distinct CDR3 sequences, around a quarter being singletons. Specified time point: patch test 3, about 24 weeks after DPC sensitization. The treatment: therapeutic diphenylcyclopropenone sensitization with weekly scalp DPC. Sequencing started from total RNA isolated from unfractionated whole blood. The clonotype originates from a man aged 35 to 55 with alopecia areata. Some clones in this sample may be carry-over from other donors' samples. This rearrangement joins TRBV10-3 to TRBJ1-1; tentative D call: TRBD1 (5 bases). This specimen was whole blood, taken in connection with sensitization to the hapten diphenylcyclopropenone (DPC). The CDR3 is CAISPGIEAFF. The CDR3 nucleotides are TGTGCCATCAGCCCAGGGATTGAAGCTTTCTTT.